Listed here are 8 T cell receptor beta chains from one sample, sequenced in a study of OX40 agonist ivuxolimab in advanced cancers. Assay: immunoSEQ multiplex PCR; the TCRdb copy retains only in-frame clones and omits some. The sample carries 65,000 to 95,000 clones, around nine tenths recorded once. The sample here was CD4+ or CD8+ T cells sorted from blood, taken in a trial of the OX40 agonist ivuxolimab. Receptor source: an adult with an advanced solid tumor such as melanoma, head and neck, liver or kidney cancer.

This rearrangement joins TRBV28 to TRBJ2-2, with D unclear. Germline CDR1 is MDHEN and CDR2 is SYDVKM. Between the trimmed V and J ends, which lost 3 bases and 8 bases, there was a span of 10 bases. This CDR3 has 13 amino acids. This CDR3 reads CASSLGNLGELFF. The CDR3 nucleotides are TGTGCCAGCAGTTTGGGGAACCTAGGGGAGCTGTTTTTT.

This rearrangement joins TRBV7-9 to TRBJ2-7; no definite D call. The V gene lost 0 bases and the J gene lost 5 bases, with 14 bases spanning the gap. The V gene's germline CDR1 is SEHNR and CDR2 FQNEAQ (reference sequence). CDR3 size: 15 residues. The CDR3 DNA is TGTGCCAGCAGCTTAGCGAAGACTTGGTTCCACGAGCAGTACTTC. This gives the protein CASSLAKTWFHEQYF. Complete variable domain (other parts from reference TRBV7-9 and TRBJ2-7): DTGVSQNPRHKITKRGQNVTFRCDPISEHNRLYWYRQTLGQGPEFLTYFQNEAQLEKSRLLSDRFSAERPKGSFSTLEIQRTEQGDSAMYLCASSLAKTWFHEQYFGPGTRLTVT.

The V and J genes are TRBV7-8 and TRBJ2-3; D may be TRBD1 (6 bases). Trimming took 0 bases from V and 3 from J, leaving 10 bases between them. The CDR3 contains 15 residues. Germline CDR1 and CDR2: SGHVS and FQNEAQ. CDR3 region: CASSLAGGRTDTQYF. The CDR3 DNA follows: TGTGCCAGCAGCTTAGCAGGGGGACGGACAGATACGCAGTATTTT.

The chain links TRBV7-3 to TRBJ2-3, with D unresolved. Germline-derived CDR1 and CDR2 are SGHTA and FQGTGA. Trimming stripped 7 bases from V and 2 bases from J, with 13 bases between. This CDR3 comprises 14 residues. This chain's CDR3 is CASMRRRPTDTQYF. The DNA of the CDR3 is TGTGCCAGCATGAGGAGAAGGCCCACAGATACGCAGTATTTT. The full variable domain, with the rest looked up from reference TRBV7-3 and TRBJ2-3, is GAGVSQTPSNKVTEKGKYVELRCDPISGHTALYWYRQSLGQGPEFLIYFQGTGAADDSGLPNDRFFAVRPEGSVSTLKIQRTERGDSAVYLCASMRRRPTDTQYFGPGTRLTVL.

This chain connects TRBV9 to TRBJ2-2; 12 bases match TRBD2. The CDR3 totals 15 residues. The V gene end was trimmed by 3 bases and the J gene end by 4 bases; junction bases not matched to a gene: 1. Germline CDR1 and CDR2: SGDLS and YYNGEE. The CDR3 DNA follows: TGTGCCAGCAGCGCGACTAGCGGGAGCACCGGGGAGCTGTTTTTT. This codes for CASSATSGSTGELFF. The variable domain in full, completed from reference TRBV9 and TRBJ2-2, reads DSGVTQTPKHLITATGQRVTLRCSPRSGDLSVYWYQQSLDQGLQFLIQYYNGEERAKGNILERFSAQQFPDLHSELNLSSLELGDSALYFCASSATSGSTGELFFGEGSRLTVL.

The chain uses TRBV10-1 and TRBJ1-1, with 9 nucleotides matching TRBD1. The CDR3 length is 14 residues. In germline, CDR1 is WNHNN, CDR2 SYGVQD (reference sequence). The V and J ends lost 2 bases and 5 bases, in that order; junction bases with no gene match: 3. In DNA, the CDR3 is TGCGCCAGCAGTGAGGGGACAGGGAAAACTGAAGCTTTCTTT. Translation: CASSEGTGKTEAFF.

The V and J genes are TRBV6-1 and TRBJ1-2; TRBD1 matches at 9 bases. The V gene's germline CDR1 is MNHNS and CDR2 SASEGT. After removal of 5 bases from V and 6 bases from J, the junction contained 10 bases not matched to a gene. There are 15 residues in the CDR3. The CDR3 region is CASSKTDRGVDGYTF. Here the CDR3 DNA reads TGTGCCAGCAGTAAGACGGACAGGGGAGTTGATGGCTACACCTTC.

The chain uses TRBV19 and TRBJ1-5; a weak D match, TRBD1 (6 bases). In germline, CDR1 is LNHDA, CDR2 SQIVND (reference sequence). The CDR3 spans 16 residues. V was cut by 8 bases and J by 5 bases, with 22 bases left in between. CDR3: CASLRSGGAGDQPQHF. The CDR3 DNA sequence: TGTGCCAGTCTAAGATCCGGGGGCGCAGGTGATCAGCCCCAGCATTTT. The full variable domain, in which reference TRBV19 and TRBJ1-5 provide the parts outside the CDR3, is DGGITQSPKYLFRKEGQNVTLSCEQNLNHDAMYWYRQDPGQGLRLIYYSQIVNDFQKGDIAEGYSVSREKKESFPLTVTSAQKNPTAFYLCASLRSGGAGDQPQHFGDGTRLSIL.